What follows are 20 T cell receptor beta chains derived from one specimen sequenced in a study of PD-1 blockade in classical Hodgkin lymphoma (dated by TCRdb to 2019 to 2021). The sample's time point label is to be understood as: cycle 1 day 1 (C1D1), immediately before nivolumab initiation. All trial patients had relapsed after autologous stem cell transplantation, with cohorts A, B and C differing in prior brentuximab vedotin exposure. A Miltenyi CD4+ T cell isolation kit was used for magnetic negative selection to purify CD4+ T cells from thawed PBMCs. The method behind the library was the immunoSEQ multiplex PCR assay. TCRdb retrieved this table from immuneACCESS and kept in-frame rearrangements only. Not all clones are present; in checked studies, unresolved V genes account for under half, and no reason is known for the remainder. The sample data list 9,500 to 15,000 clones, and under 85% of these were observed just once. About 1.6% of the sample lies in the top ten.

The sample in question was CD4+ T cells from blood, obtained at baseline. The source of these receptors is a human donor with classical Hodgkin lymphoma.

Points on this clone: Other DNA sequences in the sample encode the same CDR3. J is TRBJ2-3 and V is TRBV11-2, with unresolved D. The ends were cut back, 5 bases at V and 0 bases at J, with 12 bases in the middle. Germline CDR1 and CDR2: SGHAT and FQNNGV. The CDR3 has 15 amino acids. For the CDR3, the DNA is TGTGCCAGCAGCCCGTGGACGTCTAGCACAGATACGCAGTATTTT. Its translation is CASSPWTSSTDTQYF.

This clone was seen a single time. This chain links TRBV25-1 with TRBJ1-6; 7 nucleotides agree with TRBD1. V shed 8 bases, J shed 3 bases, and the junction held 4 bases outside the gene matches. CDR1 is MGHDK, CDR2 SYGVNS, per germline. The CDR3 has 14 amino acids. CDR3 nucleotides: TGTGCCAGCCGTCGGGACAGCTATAATTCACCCCTCCACTTT. This translates into CASRRDSYNSPLHF.

V is TRBV5-6 and J is TRBJ2-1; no reliable D call. Germline CDR1 and CDR2: SGHDT and YYEEEE. The V end lost 0 bases, the J end lost 3 bases, and 10 bases lay between the germline ends. CDR3 length equals 15 residues. CDR3 nucleotide sequence: TGTGCCAGCAGCTTGGGTACGGCTCTCTACAATGAGCAGTTCTTC. This translates into CASSLGTALYNEQFF.

The rearrangement joins TRBV5-6 to TRBJ2-3; perhaps TRBD2 as D (7 bases). Trimming left V 4 bases short and J 4 bases short, with 19 bases between. Germline V gene data show CDR1 as SGHDT and CDR2 as YYEEEE. The CDR3 length is 16 residues. The CDR3 nucleotides are TGTGCCAGCAGCCGGGGGGCCGGTTTGAAACCAGATACGCAGTATTTT. The encoded protein is CASSRGAGLKPDTQYF.

The chain joins TRBV7-8 to TRBJ1-1; 7 bases match TRBD1. Trimming cost V 5 bases and J 1 base; bases outside gene matches: 16. This CDR3 spans 18 amino acids. Germline V CDR1 and CDR2: SGHVS, FQNEAQ. In DNA form, the CDR3 reads TGTGCCAGCAGCCCGGCTGGCAGGGGGAGGTATTGGAACACTGAAGCTTTCTTT. The encoded protein is CASSPAGRGRYWNTEAFF.

This sequence joins TRBV11-2 and TRBJ1-6, with 7 bases aligning to TRBD1. Trimming cost V 2 bases and J 9 bases; bases outside gene matches: 10. Per germline, CDR1 SGHAT and CDR2 FQNNGV. The CDR3 is 16 amino acids. In nucleotides, the CDR3 is TGTGCCAGCAGCTTAAACCCCGGGACAGACACTTCACCCCTCCACTTT. Residues: CASSLNPGTDTSPLHF.

The chain uses TRBV2 and TRBJ2-3, with TRBD2 matching 11 bases. J was trimmed by 0 bases and V by 7 bases; bases with no gene match: 9. CDR3 length equals 17 residues. In germline, CDR1 is SNHLY, CDR2 FYNNEI. CDR3 protein: CASNLERTSGSTDTQYF. The CDR3 coding sequence is TGTGCCAGCAATCTAGAAAGGACTAGCGGGAGCACAGATACGCAGTATTTT.

This chain connects TRBV27 to TRBJ2-3, with 7 bases matching TRBD2. Germline V gene data show CDR1 as MNHEY and CDR2 as SMNVEV (reference sequence). The CDR3 is 13 amino acids. V dropped 3 bases and J dropped 8; count of bases not matched to a gene: 5. The CDR3 nucleotides are TGTGCCAGCAGTTTGGTGACTAGCAGTACGCAGTATTTT. This codes for CASSLVTSSTQYF.

CDR3 nucleotide sequence: TGTGCCAGCAGCTTAACCTGGGACAGCTCCTACAATGAGCAGTTCTTC. It codes for CASSLTWDSSYNEQFF. V usage is TRBV7-3 and J usage is TRBJ2-1; 7 bases fit TRBD1. The CDR3 is made up of 16 amino acids. Per germline, CDR1 SGHTA and CDR2 FQGTGA. V was pared by 0 bases and J by 0 bases, with 2 bases of the junction left unmatched.

The chain recombines TRBV7-9 with TRBJ2-3; TRBD1 aligns across 8 bases. V lost 3 bases and J lost 3; bases outside the gene matches: 2. Germline V gives CDR1 SEHNR, CDR2 FQNEAQ (reference sequence). The CDR3 is 14 amino acids. CDR3 nucleotides: TGTGCCAGCAGCTTGACAGGGGAGACAGATACGCAGTATTTT. Its protein is CASSLTGETDTQYF.

The chain carries TRBV9 and TRBJ2-2; TRBD2 agrees at 11 bases. The J segment lost 4 bases and the V segment lost 4 bases, leaving 3 bases of the junction unmatched. Germline V gives CDR1 SGDLS, CDR2 YYNGEE. The length of the CDR3 is 15 residues. The CDR3 reads CASSPSGGITGELFF. CDR3 nucleotide sequence: TGTGCCAGCAGCCCTAGCGGGGGGATCACCGGGGAGCTGTTTTTT.

This CDR3 is CASSPRTGFPSYEQYF. CDR3 bases: TGTGCCAGCAGTCCGCGGACAGGGTTCCCATCCTACGAGCAGTACTTC. The J gene is TRBJ2-7, the V gene TRBV28; 8 nucleotides align to TRBD1. V lost 5 bases, J lost 1 base, and 10 bases stayed unmatched. The CDR3 is 16 amino acids. Per the germline V gene, CDR1 is MDHEN and CDR2 is SYDVKM.

The rearrangement joins TRBV29-1 to TRBJ1-4; tentative D call: TRBD1 (6 bases). The V end was cut by 4 bases, the J end by 8 bases, with 14 bases between. The CDR3 is made up of 13 amino acids. The V gene's germline CDR1 is SQVTM and CDR2 ANQGSEA. As DNA, the CDR3 is TGCAGCGTTGCCGCCAGGGGTTCGGAAAAACTGTTTTTT. Its translation is CSVAARGSEKLFF.

This chain uses TRBV7-8 with TRBJ1-6; D possibly corresponds to TRBD1 (5 bases). CDR1 and CDR2 from the germline V gene are SGHVS and FQNEAQ. The V and J ends lost 0 bases and 8 bases respectively, with 11 bases between them. The CDR3 is 15 amino acids. CDR3 DNA: TGTGCCAGCAGCTTAGCGACCCTAGGGGATTCACCCCTCCACTTT. Encoded protein: CASSLATLGDSPLHF.

As regards this clone: Mismatch with germline at one junction end may stem from a read error. This CDR3 reads CSVQDSINQPQHF. DNA of the CDR3: TGCAGCGTTCAAGACTCCATCAATCAGCCCCAGCATTTT. This chain uses TRBV29-1 with TRBJ1-5; D unresolved. This CDR3 is 13 amino acids long. Looked up from germline, CDR1 is SQVTM and CDR2 is ANQGSEA.

The rearrangement uses TRBV27 and TRBJ1-4, with D perhaps TRBD1 (6 bases). V lost 5 bases, J lost 7 bases, and 14 bases lay in between. The CDR3 is made up of 14 amino acids. The germline V gene encodes CDR1 MNHEY and CDR2 SMNVEV (reference sequence). CDR3 bases: TGTGCCAGCAGTAGGACAGCGAAGGGTGAAAAACTGTTTTTT. This gives the protein CASSRTAKGEKLFF.

The chain employs TRBV6-5 and TRBJ1-1; D not certain. The CDR3 covers 14 residues. Germline CDR1 and CDR2: MNHEY and SVGAGI. The V end lost 0 bases, the J end lost 1 base, and 6 bases lay between the germline ends. CDR3 amino acids: CASSYSTRNTEAFF. The CDR3, as DNA: TGTGCCAGCAGTTACTCGACGAGGAACACTGAAGCTTTCTTT.

CDR3 residues: CASSQQGEGETQYF. As DNA, the CDR3 is TGTGCCAGCAGCCAACAGGGAGAAGGGGAGACCCAGTACTTC. The chain recombines TRBV16 with TRBJ2-5; the D gene could be TRBD1 or TRBD2 (5 bases each). Germline V CDR1 and CDR2: KGHSY, FQNENV. V was shortened by 2 bases and J by 5 bases, with 12 bases between the two germline ends. The CDR3 extends over 14 amino acids.

This clone came up once. The chain recombines TRBV28 with TRBJ1-5; possible D gene TRBD1, 5 bases. Germline loops: CDR1 MDHEN, CDR2 SYDVKM. V lost 7 bases and J 0 bases, leaving 10 bases between the germline ends. The CDR3 has 14 amino acids. CDR3 bases: TGTGCCAGCAACTTCGGACATAGCAATCAGCCCCAGCATTTT. Its translation is CASNFGHSNQPQHF.

J is TRBJ1-1 and V is TRBV19; 7 bases agree with TRBD1. J gave up 3 bases and V 4 bases, and 2 bases lay outside the gene matches. This CDR3 has 13 residues. Germline values: CDR1 LNHDA, CDR2 SQIVND (reference sequence). This CDR3 is CASSTDRDTEAFF. DNA for the CDR3: TGTGCCAGTAGTACAGACAGGGACACTGAAGCTTTCTTT.